What follows are 15 T cell receptor beta chains derived from one specimen sequenced in a study of T cells in Graves' hyperthyroidism and ophthalmopathy. There were TCR beta CDR3 regions amplified from RNA transcripts. The primer set for the first-round RT-PCR of the TCR CDR3 was HTBI. TCRdb reanalysed the multiplex PCR reads using MiXCR and keeps one entry per CDR3 protein. The data contain 300,000 to 450,000 distinct CDR3 sequences, 15% of them singletons. The sample consisted of blood. These receptors were obtained from a woman aged 30 to 39 with Graves' hyperthyroidism.

The chain uses TRBV5-1 and TRBJ2-4; D may be TRBD1 (5 bases). Looked up from germline, CDR1 is SGHRS and CDR2 is YFSETQ. V was pared by 5 bases and J by 2 bases, with 17 bases between. The CDR3 has 16 residues. DNA of the CDR3: TGCGCCAGCAGTTATGGCAGGGTTTCAACCAAAAACATTCAGTACTTC. Residues: CASSYGRVSTKNIQYF.

This clonotype was picked up many times. The chain links TRBV3-1 to TRBJ1-1, with TRBD1 as a possible D gene (6 bases). CDR3 length: 14 residues. Per the germline V gene, CDR1 is LGHDT and CDR2 is YNNKEL (reference sequence). Between the trimmed V and J ends, which lost 4 bases and 3 bases, there was a span of 12 bases. CDR3 DNA sequence: TGTGCCAGCAGCCTCACAGGGCAGGACACTGAAGCTTTCTTT. This gives the protein CASSLTGQDTEAFF.

In its sample, this clonotype was seen many times. This chain uses TRBV20-1 with TRBJ1-1; D gene unclear. The V and J ends lost 6 bases and 4 bases respectively, with 12 bases between them. The CDR3 is 12 residues long. The germline V gene has CDR1 DFQATT and CDR2 SNEGSKA (reference sequence). The CDR3 here is CSAALPITEAFF. In DNA, the CDR3 is TGCAGTGCCGCCCTTCCCATCACTGAAGCTTTCTTT.

This clonotype was recorded at least ten times. CDR3 sequence: CASSPLAGHSYEQYF. The CDR3 DNA follows: TGTGCCAGCAGCCCACTAGCGGGACACTCCTACGAGCAGTACTTC. The chain uses TRBV12-3 or TRBV12-4 and TRBJ2-7, with 10 bases that match TRBD2. The CDR3 contains 15 residues. V gave up 6 bases and J gave up 0 bases; unmatched junction bases: 5.

This clonotype was seen ten or more times. This chain's CDR3 is CASSSLAGEGYGELFF. In DNA form, the CDR3 reads TGTGCCAGCAGCTCATTAGCGGGAGAAGGTTACGGGGAGCTGTTTTTT. This chain joins TRBV7-3 and TRBJ2-2; 9 nucleotides align to TRBD2. This CDR3 has 16 residues. Trimming at V came to 4 bases and at J to 7 bases, leaving 10 bases not matched to a gene. Germline V gene lookup returns CDR1 SGHTA and CDR2 FQGTGA.

The chain joins TRBV19 to TRBJ2-5, with a weak D call TRBD1 (6 bases). The CDR3 has 15 amino acids. Germline V lookup: CDR1 LNHDA, CDR2 SQIVND (reference sequence). Trimming left V 3 bases short and J 4 bases short, with 15 bases between. CDR3 sequence: CASSIGMVDRETQYF. The DNA of the CDR3 is TGTGCCAGTAGTATCGGAATGGTGGACAGAGAGACCCAGTACTTC.

The genes are TRBV7-9 and TRBJ1-1; no clear D. The CDR3 loop spans 16 amino acids. Germline values: CDR1 SEHNR, CDR2 FQNEAQ (reference sequence). The V end was cut by 2 bases, the J end by 5 bases, with 18 bases between. CDR3 sequence (DNA): TGTGCCAGCAGCTTATTAAGGTCTCCACAAGCGACTGAAGCTTTCTTT. Its translation is CASSLLRSPQATEAFF.

This clonotype showed up just a few times. The chain is built from TRBV6-2 or TRBV6-3 and TRBJ1-1; 9 positions match TRBD1. Germline loops: CDR1 MNHEY, CDR2 SVGEGT. This CDR3 is 14 amino acids long. Trimming cost V 5 bases and J 3 bases; bases outside gene matches: 4. The CDR3 DNA is TGTGCCAGCAGTACTGGGACAGGGCACACTGAAGCTTTCTTT. This codes for CASSTGTGHTEAFF.

The genes are TRBV7-3 and TRBJ2-1; TRBD1 agrees at 8 bases. The length of the CDR3 is 16 residues. J gave up 4 bases and V 3 bases, and 8 bases lay outside the gene matches. Germline-derived CDR1 and CDR2 are SGHTA and FQGTGA. Here the CDR3 reads CASSFTPGQVYNEQFF. The DNA for the CDR3 is TGTGCCAGCAGCTTCACACCGGGACAGGTTTACAATGAGCAGTTCTTC.

This clonotype showed up just a few times. This sequence joins TRBV7-9 and TRBJ2-1, with TRBD2 matching over 7 bases. The V gene's germline CDR1 is SEHNR and CDR2 FQNEAQ (reference sequence). V trimming: 5 bases; J trimming: 0 bases; junction bases outside the gene matches: 7. CDR3 size: 16 residues. CDR3 sequence: CASSPALAGSYNEQFF. CDR3 DNA: TGTGCCAGCAGCCCCGCCTTAGCGGGCTCCTACAATGAGCAGTTCTTC.

This clonotype was counted between two and nine times. The genes are TRBV5-1 and TRBJ2-7; D is uncertain. Trimming cost V 0 bases and J 3 bases, with 10 bases left between them. The CDR3 is made up of 14 amino acids. Looked up from germline, CDR1 is SGHRS and CDR2 is YFSETQ. In DNA, the CDR3 is TGCGCCAGCAGCTTGGAGGGATCTGGCTACGAGCAGTACTTC. Protein: CASSLEGSGYEQYF.

This clonotype was recorded at least ten times. The chain combines TRBV18 with TRBJ2-7, with 7 bases aligning to TRBD1. Germline assignment: CDR1 KGHSH and CDR2 LQKENI. The CDR3 consists of 17 residues. Germline trimming cut 4 bases from V and 1 base from J; bases unmatched to any gene: 13. The CDR3 bases are TGTGCCAGCTCACTAATCCGCACCTCGACAGGGTCCTACGAGCAGTACTTC. It specifies CASSLIRTSTGSYEQYF.

The chain has TRBV27 and TRBJ2-2; possibly TRBD1 for D (7 bases). The V gene's germline CDR1 is MNHEY and CDR2 SMNVEV (reference sequence). CDR3 size: 18 residues. V dropped 1 base and J dropped 5 bases, with 20 bases sitting between them. The CDR3 spells CASSLWPSVAGGTGELFF. For the CDR3, the DNA is TGTGCCAGCAGTTTATGGCCAAGTGTGGCAGGGGGGACCGGGGAGCTGTTTTTT.

This clonotype was detected many times. The V gene is TRBV20-1, the J gene TRBJ2-2; no clear D. CDR3 length: 14 residues. Germline values: CDR1 DFQATT, CDR2 SNEGSKA (reference sequence). V was pared by 6 bases and J by 1 base, with 12 bases between. CDR3 protein: CSAIPTLNTGELFF. The CDR3 DNA sequence: TGCAGTGCCATCCCGACGCTGAACACCGGGGAGCTGTTTTTT.

This clonotype was observed a single time. The chain links TRBV20-1 to TRBJ2-7; perhaps TRBD1 as D (6 bases). The ends were cut back, 5 bases at V and 0 bases at J, with 14 bases in the middle. CDR1 is DFQATT and CDR2 is SNEGSKA in the germline V gene (reference sequence). CDR3 length: 14 amino acids. This CDR3 is CSALDSFSSYEQYF. The CDR3 DNA reads TGCAGTGCTTTGGACAGCTTCAGCTCCTACGAGCAGTACTTC.